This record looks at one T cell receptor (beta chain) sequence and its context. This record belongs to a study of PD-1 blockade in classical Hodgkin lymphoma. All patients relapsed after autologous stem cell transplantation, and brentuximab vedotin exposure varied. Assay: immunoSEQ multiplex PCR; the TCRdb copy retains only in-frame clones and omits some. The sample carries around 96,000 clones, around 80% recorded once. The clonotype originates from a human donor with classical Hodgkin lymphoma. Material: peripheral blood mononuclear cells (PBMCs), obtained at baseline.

CDR3 sequence (DNA): TGCGCCAGCAGCCACATTAACACCGGGACCACTGAAGCTTTCTTT. Protein: CASSHINTGTTEAFF. This chain links TRBV4-1 with TRBJ1-1, with D tentatively TRBD1 (5 bases). CDR3 length equals 15 residues. Germline loops: CDR1 MGHRA, CDR2 YSYEKL. V lost 3 bases and J 4 bases, leaving 15 bases between the germline ends.